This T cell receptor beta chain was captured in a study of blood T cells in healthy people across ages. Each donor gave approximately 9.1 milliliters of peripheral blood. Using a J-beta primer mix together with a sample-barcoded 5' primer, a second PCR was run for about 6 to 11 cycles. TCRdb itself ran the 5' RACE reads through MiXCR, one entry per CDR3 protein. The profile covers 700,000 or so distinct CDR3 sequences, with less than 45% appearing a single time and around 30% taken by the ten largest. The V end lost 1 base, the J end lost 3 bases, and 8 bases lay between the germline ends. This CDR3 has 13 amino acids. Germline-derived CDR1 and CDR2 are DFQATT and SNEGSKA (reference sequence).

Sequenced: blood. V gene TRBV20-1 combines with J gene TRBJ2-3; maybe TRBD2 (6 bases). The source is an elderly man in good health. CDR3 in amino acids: CSARVEGTDTQYF. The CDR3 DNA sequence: TGCAGTGCTAGAGTGGAGGGTACAGATACGCAGTATTTT.